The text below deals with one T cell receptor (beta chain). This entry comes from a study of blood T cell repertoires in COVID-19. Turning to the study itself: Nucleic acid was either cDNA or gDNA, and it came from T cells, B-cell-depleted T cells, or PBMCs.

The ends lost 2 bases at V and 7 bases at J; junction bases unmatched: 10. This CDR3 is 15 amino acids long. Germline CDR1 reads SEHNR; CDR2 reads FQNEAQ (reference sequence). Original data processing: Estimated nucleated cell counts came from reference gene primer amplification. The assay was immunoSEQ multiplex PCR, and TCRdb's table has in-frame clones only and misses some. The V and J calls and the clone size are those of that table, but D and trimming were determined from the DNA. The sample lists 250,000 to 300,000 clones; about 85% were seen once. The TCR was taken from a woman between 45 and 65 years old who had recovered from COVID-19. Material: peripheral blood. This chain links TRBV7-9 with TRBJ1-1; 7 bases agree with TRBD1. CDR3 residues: CASSLFNQGGIEAFF. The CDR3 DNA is TGTGCCAGCAGCTTATTTAACCAAGGGGGCATTGAAGCTTTCTTT.